This passage covers 28 T cell receptor beta chains from one sample sequenced in a study of cytomegalovirus exposure and HLA in healthy donors. It was with 60 Vbeta and 13 Jbeta primers that the PCR ran. Measured with immunoSEQ multiplex PCR; TCRdb has only the in-frame clones, and not every one. The sample includes about 180,000 clones, over 80% of them seen just once. Sample: PBMCs. These receptors were taken from a girl under 18 in good health and CMV-seropositive.

This chain joins TRBV30 and TRBJ2-1; TRBD2 agrees at 12 bases. CDR1 GTSNPN and CDR2 SVGIG come from the germline V gene (reference sequence). With 1 base clipped from V and 10 bases from J, the junction kept 8 bases outside the gene matches. The CDR3 length is 15 residues. CDR3 protein: CAWSAILAGGGEQFF. As DNA, the CDR3 is TGTGCCTGGAGTGCCATCCTAGCGGGAGGGGGAGAGCAGTTCTTC.

The chain couples TRBV5-8 to TRBJ1-2; 8 bases are a match to TRBD1. The CDR3 is made up of 16 amino acids. Germline-derived CDR1 and CDR2 are SGHTS and YDEGEE. V lost 5 bases, J lost 5 bases, and 14 bases stayed unmatched. CDR3 loop: CASRFRRDRNPYGYTF. The CDR3 DNA is TGTGCCAGCAGGTTTCGCCGGGACAGGAACCCGTATGGCTACACCTTC.

The chain links TRBV29-1 to TRBJ2-7, with D possibly being TRBD2 (6 bases). In germline, CDR1 is SQVTM, CDR2 ANQGSEA. Trimming took off 4 bases at V and 2 bases at J, with 12 bases between the two ends. The CDR3 contains 13 residues. The CDR3 region is CSVAAGSTYEQYF. The CDR3 region has the DNA TGCAGCGTTGCGGCGGGAAGTACCTACGAGCAGTACTTC.

The chain has TRBV7-9 and TRBJ1-1; D not certain. The V gene's germline CDR1 is SEHNR and CDR2 FQNEAQ (reference sequence). This CDR3 spans 16 amino acids. V was cut by 4 bases and J by 1 base, with 16 bases left in between. The CDR3 nucleotides read TGTGCCAGCAGCTCTCCGACTCGAACTGGGAACACTGAAGCTTTCTTT. Translation: CASSSPTRTGNTEAFF.

The DNA for the CDR3 is TGTGCCAGCAGCCTTGGGGACAGGGGCCACGAGCAGTACTTC. It is translated as CASSLGDRGHEQYF. V usage is TRBV5-6 and J usage is TRBJ2-7; 10 nucleotides match TRBD1. The CDR3 consists of 14 residues. V dropped 4 bases and J dropped 5; count of bases not matched to a gene: 6. The germline V gene has CDR1 SGHDT and CDR2 YYEEEE.

This chain connects TRBV7-9 to TRBJ1-1, with D possibly matching TRBD1 (5 bases). This CDR3 has 18 amino acids. Trimming took 1 base from V and 2 from J, leaving 20 bases between them. CDR1 and CDR2 (germline): SEHNR, FQNEAQ (reference sequence). The CDR3 here is CASSLETFFRAENTEAFF. The CDR3 DNA follows: TGTGCCAGCAGCTTAGAGACGTTTTTCAGGGCCGAAAACACTGAAGCTTTCTTT.

The chain employs TRBV27 and TRBJ2-7, with TRBD1 matching 8 bases. With V trimmed by 5 bases and J by 5 bases, 8 bases remained unmatched. This CDR3 has 14 residues. CDR1 and CDR2 (germline): MNHEY, SMNVEV (reference sequence). This CDR3 is CASSRGTGSHEQYF. In DNA, the CDR3 is TGTGCCAGCAGTCGAGGGACAGGTTCCCACGAGCAGTACTTC.

The chain combines TRBV2 with TRBJ2-3; 8 bases agree with TRBD2. V lost 4 bases, J lost 2 bases, and 2 bases stayed unmatched. This CDR3 spans 14 amino acids. CDR1 SNHLY and CDR2 FYNNEI come from the germline V gene. CDR3 nucleotide sequence: TGTGCCAGCAGTGGACTAGCGCCCACAGATACGCAGTATTTT. This sequence encodes CASSGLAPTDTQYF.

This clone was seen only a few times. The V gene is TRBV29-1, the J gene TRBJ1-1, with D perhaps TRBD1 (5 bases). Germline CDR1 and CDR2: SQVTM and ANQGSEA. The V and J ends lost 6 bases and 5 bases respectively, with 19 bases between them. The CDR3 spans 14 residues. CDR3 sequence: CSVDGRGVRTEAFF. The CDR3 DNA sequence: TGCAGCGTGGACGGTCGGGGGGTGAGAACTGAAGCTTTCTTT.

This clone was seen only a few times. The chain is built from TRBV7-9 and TRBJ2-7; 12 nucleotides align to TRBD2. The J segment lost 3 bases and the V segment lost 2 bases, leaving 5 bases of the junction unmatched. CDR1 SEHNR and CDR2 FQNEAQ come from the germline V gene (reference sequence). The CDR3 spans 16 residues. CDR3 loop: CASSLSGTSGFYEQYF. Here the CDR3 DNA reads TGTGCCAGCAGCTTATCAGGGACTAGCGGGTTCTACGAGCAGTACTTC.

The V and J genes are TRBV5-1 and TRBJ2-7; maybe TRBD2 (6 bases). V lost 4 bases and J 6 bases, leaving 11 bases between the germline ends. This CDR3 has 12 amino acids. Per the germline V gene, CDR1 is SGHRS and CDR2 is YFSETQ. The CDR3 sequence: CASSGGLREQYF. The CDR3 DNA sequence: TGCGCCAGCAGCGGGGGGTTACGCGAGCAGTACTTC.

This clone was recorded only once. This rearrangement joins TRBV29-1 to TRBJ2-1; 7 bases are shared with TRBD1. The CDR3 is made up of 12 amino acids. The J segment lost 6 bases and the V segment lost 6 bases, leaving 5 bases of the junction unmatched. Germline-derived CDR1 and CDR2 are SQVTM and ANQGSEA. The CDR3 sequence is CSVRRDSNEQFF. Here the CDR3 DNA reads TGCAGCGTCCGCCGGGACAGCAATGAGCAGTTCTTC.

The genes are TRBV4-1 and TRBJ2-7, with a tentative D call TRBD2 (6 bases). Germline V gene sequence: CDR1 MGHRA, CDR2 YSYEKL. This CDR3 spans 15 amino acids. With 1 base removed from V and 2 bases from J, the gap between germline ends came to 12 bases. As DNA, the CDR3 is TGCGCCAGCAGCCAAGGAAGCAGGACTACCTACGAGCAGTACTTC. Its protein is CASSQGSRTTYEQYF.

The V gene is TRBV5-1, the J gene TRBJ2-3; 8 positions agree with TRBD1. The CDR3 length is 14 residues. Germline values: CDR1 SGHRS, CDR2 YFSETQ. V lost 2 bases to trimming and J lost 4 bases; unmatched junction nucleotides: 3. The CDR3 here is CASSFGQGADTQYF. The DNA of the CDR3 is TGCGCCAGCAGCTTTGGACAGGGAGCAGATACGCAGTATTTT.

The table lists this clone with a few counts. The CDR3 spells CASGGPPRPGELFF. The CDR3 coding sequence is TGTGCCAGCGGTGGGCCCCCCCGGCCCGGGGAGCTGTTTTTT. V gene TRBV28 combines with J gene TRBJ2-2; D not certain. The germline gives CDR1 MDHEN, CDR2 SYDVKM. V was pared by 8 bases and J by 6 bases, with 16 bases between. The CDR3 has 14 amino acids. The full variable domain, in which reference TRBV28 and TRBJ2-2 provide the parts outside the CDR3, is DVKVTQSSRYLVKRTGEKVFLECVQDMDHENMFWYRQDPGLGLRLIYFSYDVKMKEKGDIPEGYSVSREKKERFSLILESASTNQTSMYLCASGGPPRPGELFFGEGSRLTVL.

The chain recombines TRBV5-5 with TRBJ2-6, with 9 bases lining up with TRBD2. The CDR3 has 19 amino acids. CDR1 SGHKS and CDR2 YYEKEE come from the germline V gene (reference sequence). The junction had 10 bases not matched to a gene; V was cut back by 3 bases and J by 0 bases. In DNA, the CDR3 is TGTGCCAGCAGCTCCACGGGCGGGGGGGCCCGCTCTGGGGCCAACGTCCTGACTTTC. It yields the protein CASSSTGGGARSGANVLTF.

The gene calls are TRBV18 and TRBJ2-5, with 7 bases lining up with TRBD1. The CDR3 sequence is 17 residues long. The germline V gene has CDR1 KGHSH and CDR2 LQKENI. V shed 4 bases and J 1 base; nucleotides not matched to a gene: 12. CDR3 residues: CASSLISGTETQETQYF. CDR3 DNA: TGTGCCAGCTCACTCATCTCCGGGACAGAGACCCAAGAGACCCAGTACTTC.

V gene TRBV30 combines with J gene TRBJ1-4; a possible D gene is TRBD1 (6 bases). V was pared by 3 bases and J by 7 bases, with 18 bases between. The CDR3 spans 15 residues. CDR1 and CDR2 (germline): GTSNPN, SVGIG (reference sequence). This CDR3 is CAWRRGYKSGEKLFF. The CDR3 DNA follows: TGTGCCTGGAGAAGGGGGTACAAATCGGGTGAAAAACTGTTTTTT.

The chain joins TRBV7-2 to TRBJ2-5; 11 bases are shared with TRBD2. The ends lost 1 base at V and 1 base at J; junction bases unmatched: 2. This CDR3 contains 16 residues. Germline CDR1 is SGHTA and CDR2 is FQGNSA. The CDR3 here is CASSLVTSGGQETQYF. The CDR3 DNA follows: TGTGCCAGCAGCTTAGTAACTAGCGGGGGCCAAGAGACCCAGTACTTC.

The V gene is TRBV25-1, the J gene TRBJ1-2; 12 positions match TRBD1. Trimming removed 6 bases from V and 5 bases from J; junction bases left unmatched: 10. The CDR3 has 16 residues. The germline V gene has CDR1 MGHDK and CDR2 SYGVNS. The CDR3 DNA reads as TGTGCCAGCAGCGACACCGGGACAGGGGGCGTTTATGGCTACACCTTC. Protein: CASSDTGTGGVYGYTF.

In its sample, this clone was seen once. The sample has other DNA sequences that encode this CDR3 too. This chain links TRBV7-9 with TRBJ1-1; no clear D gene. With 3 bases removed from V and 4 bases from J, the gap between germline ends came to 9 bases. Germline V CDR1 and CDR2: SEHNR, FQNEAQ (reference sequence). This CDR3 contains 13 residues. The CDR3 DNA is TGTGCCAGCAGCTTGGGAGGAGGCACTGAAGCTTTCTTT. As protein: CASSLGGGTEAFF.

This chain uses TRBV28 with TRBJ2-7, with 11 positions matching TRBD2. This CDR3 spans 17 amino acids. The V segment lost 6 bases and the J segment 2 bases; nucleotides outside the gene matches: 12. The germline CDR1 and CDR2 sequences are MDHEN and SYDVKM. CDR3 loop: CASRGTSGTQYTYEQYF. CDR3 nucleotide sequence: TGTGCCAGCAGAGGGACTAGCGGCACCCAGTACACCTACGAGCAGTACTTC.

This clone was observed a handful of times. V and J are TRBV28 and TRBJ2-2; TRBD2 aligns across 10 bases. The V segment lost 6 bases and the J segment 6 bases; nucleotides outside the gene matches: 7. The CDR3 consists of 15 residues. Per the germline V gene, CDR1 is MDHEN and CDR2 is SYDVKM. DNA of the CDR3: TGTGCCAGCAGCCGCAGCGGGAGGGGCCCCGGGGAGCTGTTTTTT. It codes for CASSRSGRGPGELFF.

The chain is built from TRBV11-2 and TRBJ2-7; possibly TRBD1 for D (6 bases). Trimming cost V 1 base and J 2 bases, with 15 bases left between them. Looked up from germline, CDR1 is SGHAT and CDR2 is FQNNGV. The CDR3 is 16 residues long. CDR3 loop: CASSLGSGADAYEQYF. CDR3 nucleotides: TGTGCCAGCAGCTTAGGATCAGGGGCCGATGCCTACGAGCAGTACTTC.

The rearrangement uses TRBV11-1 and TRBJ2-2; 7 bases are a match to TRBD1. V was pared by 6 bases and J by 4 bases, with 8 bases of the junction left unmatched. CDR3 size: 15 residues. Germline CDR1 and CDR2: SGHAT and FQDESV (reference sequence). The CDR3 is CASRRGDSLTGELFF. The CDR3, as DNA: TGTGCCAGCAGGCGTGGGGACAGTCTCACCGGGGAGCTGTTTTTT.

The chain employs TRBV7-2 and TRBJ2-7; the D is unclear. The CDR3 is made up of 11 amino acids. V lost 0 bases and J 5 bases, leaving 2 bases between the germline ends. Germline CDR1 and CDR2: SGHTA and FQGNSA. The CDR3 protein is CASSLADEQYF. In DNA, the CDR3 is TGTGCCAGCAGCTTAGCCGACGAGCAGTACTTC.

This clone was found a few times. CDR3 nucleotide sequence: TGTGCCAGCAGTTTGTCTAGTAGAAACACCATATATTTT. It is translated as CASSLSSRNTIYF. This chain uses TRBV27 with TRBJ1-3; unclear D gene. Trimming removed 3 bases at V and 5 bases at J, with 8 bases between. Germline V gene sequence: CDR1 MNHEY, CDR2 SMNVEV (reference sequence). The CDR3 has 13 residues.

CDR3 sequence: CAWSNPNNQPQHF. The CDR3, as DNA: TGTGCCTGGAGCAACCCTAACAATCAGCCCCAGCATTTT. V and J are TRBV30 and TRBJ1-5, with no clear D. From germline, CDR1 is GTSNPN and CDR2 SVGIG (reference sequence). The CDR3 is made up of 13 amino acids. V gave up 3 bases and J gave up 3 bases, with 9 bases separating them.